The 18 T cell receptor beta chains presented below share a single source sample, sequenced in a study of blood T cell repertoires in COVID-19. TCRdb's copy holds only in-frame clones and misses some; the assay was immunoSEQ multiplex PCR. The sample contains 110,000 or so clones, 85% of which appear only once. Sequencing was carried out using peripheral blood. Source of these receptors: a human donor in a cohort sampled during active COVID-19.

The chain joins TRBV4-3 to TRBJ1-6; D call uncertain. Germline CDR1 is LGHNA and CDR2 is YSLEER. V was pared by 1 base and J by 9 bases, with 7 bases between. This CDR3 has 13 residues. The CDR3 protein is CASSQVRSSPLHF. Written as DNA, the CDR3 is TGCGCCAGCAGCCAAGTACGGTCTTCACCCCTCCACTTT.

V gene TRBV9 combines with J gene TRBJ1-3; D unresolved. V was pared by 0 bases and J by 0 bases, with 10 bases between. The CDR3 extends over 16 amino acids. CDR1 and CDR2 from the germline V gene are SGDLS and YYNGEE. This chain's CDR3 is CASSVGWALSGNTIYF. CDR3 sequence (DNA): TGTGCCAGCAGCGTAGGATGGGCCCTCTCTGGAAACACCATATATTTT.

The V call is TRBV7-9, the J call TRBJ1-6, with 9 nucleotides matching TRBD1. Germline lookup yields CDR1 SEHNR and CDR2 FQNEAQ (reference sequence). The CDR3 is 15 residues long. V gave up 9 bases and J gave up 0 bases; unmatched junction bases: 3. In DNA, the CDR3 is TGTGCCAGTGACAGGGGGAGCTCCTATAATTCACCCCTCCACTTT. Amino acids: CASDRGSSYNSPLHF.

This clone has just one count. The chain joins TRBV10-3 to TRBJ2-2; 11 positions match TRBD2. V shed 4 bases and J 0 bases; nucleotides not matched to a gene: 4. The CDR3 runs 17 residues. Germline V gene lookup returns CDR1 ENHRY and CDR2 SYGVKD. In nucleotides, the CDR3 is TGTGCCATCAGTGGACTAGCGGGGCGCTCGAACACCGGGGAGCTGTTTTTT. Its protein is CAISGLAGRSNTGELFF.

This clone appeared a single time. The chain joins TRBV4-3 to TRBJ2-1, with 7 positions matching TRBD2. CDR1 is LGHNA and CDR2 is YSLEER in the germline V gene. V lost 2 bases and J lost 8; bases outside the gene matches: 9. The CDR3 spans 15 residues. The CDR3 DNA is TGCGCCAGCAGCCAACTTAGCGGGTCGAGCTATGAGCAGTTCTTC. Translation gives CASSQLSGSSYEQFF.

The chain employs TRBV6-4 and TRBJ2-3, with TRBD2 matching 9 bases. V shed 2 bases, J shed 4 bases, and the junction held 7 bases outside the gene matches. This CDR3 contains 16 residues. Germline V gene data show CDR1 as MRHNA and CDR2 as SNTAGT. CDR3 region: CASSDRGGAGSDTQYF. The CDR3 DNA reads TGTGCCAGCAGTGACCGCGGGGGGGCCGGGTCAGATACGCAGTATTTT.

The chain employs TRBV7-9 and TRBJ1-3; the D is unclear. The V and J ends lost 1 base and 0 bases respectively, with 10 bases between them. Per the germline V gene, CDR1 is SEHNR and CDR2 is FQNEAQ (reference sequence). The CDR3 is 16 residues long. CDR3 sequence reads: CASSLGEVRSGNTIYF. Written as DNA, the CDR3 is TGTGCCAGCAGCTTAGGAGAAGTGCGCTCTGGAAACACCATATATTTT.

The chain recombines TRBV5-6 with TRBJ1-1; D ambiguous. This CDR3 is 14 amino acids long. CDR1 and CDR2 from the germline V gene are SGHDT and YYEEEE. With 0 bases removed from V and 1 base from J, the gap between germline ends came to 7 bases. The CDR3 spells CASSLVGGNTEAFF. CDR3 in DNA: TGTGCCAGCAGCTTGGTTGGAGGGAACACTGAAGCTTTCTTT.

The genes are TRBV6-2 or TRBV6-3 and TRBJ2-2, with a possible D match to TRBD2 (5 bases). Germline assignment: CDR1 MNHEY and CDR2 SVGEGT. The CDR3 is 13 amino acids. V lost 6 bases and J lost 8, with 13 bases in between. The CDR3 here is CASSGGSWGELFF. The CDR3 nucleotides read TGTGCCAGCAGCGGAGGAAGTTGGGGGGAGCTGTTTTTT.

The J gene is TRBJ2-1, the V gene TRBV5-1; TRBD2 agrees at 14 bases. The CDR3 contains 14 residues. CDR1 and CDR2 from the germline V gene are SGHRS and YFSETQ. The V segment lost 9 bases and the J segment 13 bases; nucleotides outside the gene matches: 12. CDR3 DNA sequence: TGCGCCACCCATACCGGGACTAGCGGGGGCCAACAGTTCTTC. Translating gives CATHTGTSGGQQFF.

The genes are TRBV19 and TRBJ2-2; the match to TRBD2 covers 9 bases. Trimming took 6 bases from V and 6 from J; bases not matched to a gene: 11. CDR1 is LNHDA and CDR2 is SQIVND in the germline V gene (reference sequence). The CDR3 extends over 16 amino acids. The CDR3 spells CASRTPGTSYAGELFF. CDR3 coding DNA: TGTGCCAGTAGAACCCCCGGGACTAGCTACGCCGGGGAGCTGTTTTTT.

The chain uses TRBV12-3 or TRBV12-4 and TRBJ2-7; no clear D. V gave up 1 base and J gave up 3 bases, with 7 bases separating them. The CDR3 covers 13 residues. CDR3 residues: CASSLVGDYEQYF. CDR3 DNA sequence: TGTGCCAGCAGTTTAGTAGGAGACTACGAGCAGTACTTC.

The chain recombines TRBV1 with TRBJ2-5; TRBD1, the D gene given by the table, was not confirmed from the DNA. TRBV1 is described as a pseudogene. The CDR3 extends over 15 amino acids. The CDR3 sequence is CTSRSTGGLTETQYF. The CDR3 bases are TGCACCAGCAGGTCGACAGGGGGCTTGACGGAGACCCAGTACTTC.

The V gene is TRBV27, the J gene TRBJ2-7; TRBD2 aligns across 10 bases. V trimming: 6 bases; J trimming: 2 bases; junction bases outside the gene matches: 7. Germline V CDR1 and CDR2: MNHEY, SMNVEV (reference sequence). The CDR3 spans 15 residues. The CDR3 DNA reads as TGTGCCAGCAGCAAAGTCCTAGCGGGGGCCTACGAGCAGTACTTC. As protein: CASSKVLAGAYEQYF.

The J gene is TRBJ2-7, the V gene TRBV7-9; D possibly corresponds to TRBD1 (6 bases). This CDR3 contains 15 residues. CDR1 is SEHNR and CDR2 is FQNEAQ in the germline V gene (reference sequence). Trimming shortened V by 1 base and J by 2 bases, and 12 bases separated the two germline ends. CDR3 loop: CASSLDRESPYEQYF. CDR3 coding DNA: TGTGCCAGCAGCTTAGACAGGGAATCCCCCTACGAGCAGTACTTC.

CDR3 sequence reads: CASSPRLVQETQYF. In nucleotides, the CDR3 is TGTGCCAGCAGTCCCCGACTAGTCCAAGAGACCCAGTACTTC. This rearrangement joins TRBV28 to TRBJ2-5; the D gene is possibly TRBD2 (6 bases). Trimming cost V 5 bases and J 1 base, with 11 bases left between them. CDR3 length: 14 residues. Germline CDR1 and CDR2: MDHEN and SYDVKM.

The chain employs TRBV7-8 and TRBJ1-1, with 8 bases aligning to TRBD1. Germline-derived CDR1 and CDR2 are SGHVS and FQNEAQ. There are 14 residues in the CDR3. The trim removed 5 bases at V and 1 base at J, leaving 3 bases unmatched. This CDR3 reads CASSLGQGNTEAFF. CDR3 nucleotide sequence: TGTGCCAGCAGCCTTGGACAGGGGAACACTGAAGCTTTCTTT.

The chain employs TRBV19 and TRBJ1-5; D is ambiguous. CDR1 is LNHDA and CDR2 is SQIVND in the germline V gene (reference sequence). V was shortened by 0 bases and J by 3 bases, with 9 bases between the two germline ends. The CDR3 spans 15 residues. CDR3 bases: TGTGCCAGTAGTATAGATTCCGGGTTCAATCAGCCCCAGCATTTT. This codes for CASSIDSGFNQPQHF.